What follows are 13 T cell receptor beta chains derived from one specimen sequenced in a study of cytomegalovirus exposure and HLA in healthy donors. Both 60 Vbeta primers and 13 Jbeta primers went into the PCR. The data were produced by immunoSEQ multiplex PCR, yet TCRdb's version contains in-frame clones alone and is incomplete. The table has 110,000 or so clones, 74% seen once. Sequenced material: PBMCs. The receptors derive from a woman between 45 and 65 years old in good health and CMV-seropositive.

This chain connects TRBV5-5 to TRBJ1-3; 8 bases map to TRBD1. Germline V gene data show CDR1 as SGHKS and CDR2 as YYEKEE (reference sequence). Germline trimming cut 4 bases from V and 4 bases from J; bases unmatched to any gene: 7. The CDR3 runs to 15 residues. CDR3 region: CASSPNRGTGNTIYF. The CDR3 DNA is TGTGCCAGCAGCCCCAACAGGGGGACGGGAAACACCATATATTTT.

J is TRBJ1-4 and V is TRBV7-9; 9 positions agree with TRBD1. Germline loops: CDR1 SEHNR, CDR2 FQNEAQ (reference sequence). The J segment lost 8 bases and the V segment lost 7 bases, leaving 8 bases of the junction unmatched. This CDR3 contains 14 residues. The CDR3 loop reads CASTPTGGFEKLFF. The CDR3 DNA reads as TGTGCCAGCACACCGACAGGGGGATTCGAAAAACTGTTTTTT. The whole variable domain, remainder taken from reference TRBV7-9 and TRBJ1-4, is DTGVSQNPRHKITKRGQNVTFRCDPISEHNRLYWYRQTLGQGPEFLTYFQNEAQLEKSRLLSDRFSAERPKGSFSTLEIQRTEQGDSAMYLCASTPTGGFEKLFFGSGTQLSVL.

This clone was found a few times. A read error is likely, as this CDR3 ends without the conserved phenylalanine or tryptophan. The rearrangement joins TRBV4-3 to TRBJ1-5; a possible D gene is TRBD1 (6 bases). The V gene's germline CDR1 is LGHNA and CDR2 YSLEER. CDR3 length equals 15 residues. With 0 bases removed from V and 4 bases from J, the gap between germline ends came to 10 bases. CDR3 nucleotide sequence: TGCGCCAGCAGCCAAGAGGCAGGGACAAATCAGCCCCAGCATGTT. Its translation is CASSQEAGTNQPQHV.

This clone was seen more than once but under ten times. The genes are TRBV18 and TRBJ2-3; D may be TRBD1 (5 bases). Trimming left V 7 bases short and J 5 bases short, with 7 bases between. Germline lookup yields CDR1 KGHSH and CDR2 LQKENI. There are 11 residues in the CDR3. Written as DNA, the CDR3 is TGTGCCAGCTTGACAGAAGATACGCAGTATTTT. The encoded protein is CASLTEDTQYF.

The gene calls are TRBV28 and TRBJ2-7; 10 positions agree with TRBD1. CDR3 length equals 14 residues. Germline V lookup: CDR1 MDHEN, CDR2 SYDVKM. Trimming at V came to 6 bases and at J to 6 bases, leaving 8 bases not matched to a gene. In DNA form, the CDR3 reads TGTGCCAGCAGGGAGGGACAGGGGATTCGCGAGCAGTACTTC. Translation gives CASREGQGIREQYF.

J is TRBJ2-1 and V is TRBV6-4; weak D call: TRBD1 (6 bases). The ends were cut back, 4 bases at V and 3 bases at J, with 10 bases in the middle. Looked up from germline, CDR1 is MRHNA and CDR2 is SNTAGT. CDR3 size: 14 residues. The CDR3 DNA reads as TGTGCCAGCAGTGCCAGGACAGACTACAATGAGCAGTTCTTC. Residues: CASSARTDYNEQFF.

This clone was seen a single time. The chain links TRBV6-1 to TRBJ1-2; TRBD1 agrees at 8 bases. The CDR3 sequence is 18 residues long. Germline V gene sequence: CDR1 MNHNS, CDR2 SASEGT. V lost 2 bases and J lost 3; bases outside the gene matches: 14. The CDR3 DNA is TGTGCCAGCAGTGAAAGTATAACAGGGGGAAGGTCGGACTATGGCTACACCTTC. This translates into CASSESITGGRSDYGYTF.

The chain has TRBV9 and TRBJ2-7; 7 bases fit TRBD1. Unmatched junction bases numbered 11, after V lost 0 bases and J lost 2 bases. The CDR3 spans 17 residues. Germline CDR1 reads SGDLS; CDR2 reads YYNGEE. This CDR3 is CASSVDAMTGMTYEQYF. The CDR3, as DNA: TGTGCCAGCAGCGTAGACGCAATGACAGGGATGACCTACGAGCAGTACTTC.

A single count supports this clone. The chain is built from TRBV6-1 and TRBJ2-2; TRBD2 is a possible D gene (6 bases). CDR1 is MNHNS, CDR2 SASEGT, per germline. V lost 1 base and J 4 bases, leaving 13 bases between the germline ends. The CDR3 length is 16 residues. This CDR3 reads CASSEVGGVGTGELFF. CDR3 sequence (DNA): TGTGCCAGCAGTGAAGTGGGGGGTGTTGGCACCGGGGAGCTGTTTTTT.

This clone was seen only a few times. The CDR3 spells CSVASTGNYEQYF. CDR3 coding DNA: TGCAGCGTTGCTTCGACAGGGAACTACGAGCAGTACTTC. The rearrangement links TRBV29-1 to TRBJ2-7, with 7 bases aligning to TRBD1. This CDR3 comprises 13 residues. Germline lookup yields CDR1 SQVTM and CDR2 ANQGSEA. Trimming removed 4 bases from V and 3 bases from J; junction bases left unmatched: 6.

The chain's CDR3 is CASSMPRGNSGANVLTF. The CDR3, as DNA: TGTGCCAGTAGTATGCCGAGGGGGAACTCTGGGGCCAACGTCCTGACTTTC. The V call is TRBV19, the J call TRBJ2-6, with D possibly TRBD1 on 6 matching bases. Trimming took 3 bases from V and 0 from J, leaving 12 bases between them. Germline V lookup: CDR1 LNHDA, CDR2 SQIVND (reference sequence). This CDR3 has 17 amino acids.

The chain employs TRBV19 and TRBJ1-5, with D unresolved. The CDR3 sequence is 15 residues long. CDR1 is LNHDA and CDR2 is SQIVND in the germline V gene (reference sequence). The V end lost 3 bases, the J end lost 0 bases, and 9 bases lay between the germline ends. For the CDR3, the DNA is TGTGCCAGTAGTATTCCCTTGTATAGCAATCAGCCCCAGCATTTT. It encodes CASSIPLYSNQPQHF.

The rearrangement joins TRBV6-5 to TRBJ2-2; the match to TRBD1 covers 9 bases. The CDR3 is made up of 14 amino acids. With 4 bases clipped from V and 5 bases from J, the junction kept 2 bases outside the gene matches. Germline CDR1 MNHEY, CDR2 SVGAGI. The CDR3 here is CASSSTGGTGELFF. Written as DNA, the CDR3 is TGTGCCAGCAGTTCGACAGGGGGGACCGGGGAGCTGTTTTTT.